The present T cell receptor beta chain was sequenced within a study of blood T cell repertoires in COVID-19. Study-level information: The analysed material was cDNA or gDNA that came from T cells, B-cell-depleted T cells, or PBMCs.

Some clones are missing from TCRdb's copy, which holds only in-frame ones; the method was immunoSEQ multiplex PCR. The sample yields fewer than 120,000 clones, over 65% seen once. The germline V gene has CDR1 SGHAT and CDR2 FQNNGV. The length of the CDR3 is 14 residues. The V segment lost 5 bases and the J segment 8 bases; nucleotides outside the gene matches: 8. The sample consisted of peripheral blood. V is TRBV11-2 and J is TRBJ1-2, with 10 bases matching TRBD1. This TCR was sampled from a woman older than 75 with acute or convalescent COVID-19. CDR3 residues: CASSGYGTGVGYTF. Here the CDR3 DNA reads TGTGCCAGCAGCGGGTACGGGACAGGGGTGGGCTACACCTTC. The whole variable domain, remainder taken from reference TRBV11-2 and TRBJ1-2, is EAGVAQSPRYKIIEKRQSVAFWCNPISGHATLYWYQQILGQGPKLLIQFQNNGVVDDSQLPKDRFSAERLKGVDSTLKIQPAKLEDSAVYLCASSGYGTGVGYTFGSGTRLTVV.